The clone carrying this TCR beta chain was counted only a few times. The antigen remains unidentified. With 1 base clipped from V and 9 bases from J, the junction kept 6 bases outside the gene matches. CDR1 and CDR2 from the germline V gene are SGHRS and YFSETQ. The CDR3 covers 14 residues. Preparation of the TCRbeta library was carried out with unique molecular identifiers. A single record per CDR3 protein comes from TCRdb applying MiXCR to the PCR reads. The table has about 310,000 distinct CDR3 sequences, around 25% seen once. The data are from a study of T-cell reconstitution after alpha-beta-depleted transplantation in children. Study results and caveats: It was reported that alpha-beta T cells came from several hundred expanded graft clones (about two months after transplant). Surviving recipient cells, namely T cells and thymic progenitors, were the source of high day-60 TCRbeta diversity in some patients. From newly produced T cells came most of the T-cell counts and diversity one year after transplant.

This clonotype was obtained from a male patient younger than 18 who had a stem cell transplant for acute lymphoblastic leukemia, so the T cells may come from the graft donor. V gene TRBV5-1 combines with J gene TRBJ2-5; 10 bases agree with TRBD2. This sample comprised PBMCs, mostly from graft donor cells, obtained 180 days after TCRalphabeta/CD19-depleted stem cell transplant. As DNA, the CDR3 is TGCGCCAGCAGCTTGCTAGCGGGAGAAGGGGCCCAGTACTTC. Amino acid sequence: CASSLLAGEGAQYF. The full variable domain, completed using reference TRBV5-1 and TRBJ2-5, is KAGVTQTPRYLIKTRGQQVTLSCSPISGHRSVSWYQQTPGQGLQFLFEYFSETQRNKGNFPGRFSGRQFSNSRSEMNVSTLELGDSALYLCASSLLAGEGAQYFGPGTRLLVL.